Below, 30 T cell receptor beta chains from the same sample are listed, as sequenced in a study of blood T cell repertoires in COVID-19. Sequencing was performed with immunoSEQ multiplex PCR; in TCRdb, only in-frame clones are kept and a portion is missing. The sample holds about 10,000 clones; about 88% are singletons and the top ten take 5.5% to 6.5%. The specimen was peripheral blood. The receptor source for this set is a human donor in a cohort sampled during active COVID-19.

The chain links TRBV15 to TRBJ2-7, with D perhaps TRBD1 (5 bases). This CDR3 region has 13 residues. V shed 5 bases and J shed 4 bases, with 12 bases lying between them. Germline CDR1 LNHNV, CDR2 YYDKDF (reference sequence). The DNA for the CDR3 is TGTGCCACCAGCGCATCGACAGTATACGAGCAGTACTTC. Its translation is CATSASTVYEQYF.

This chain uses TRBV5-1 with TRBJ1-2; TRBD1 might be the D (6 bases). Trimming pared 4 bases from V and 4 bases from J, leaving 14 bases between. Germline CDR1 SGHRS, CDR2 YFSETQ. The CDR3 is made up of 14 amino acids. The CDR3 nucleotides read TGCGCCAGCAGCCCCCTGGACAGTTCCTATGGCTACACCTTC. Its protein is CASSPLDSSYGYTF. Full variable domain (outside the CDR3, taken from reference TRBV5-1 and TRBJ1-2): KAGVTQTPRYLIKTRGQQVTLSCSPISGHRSVSWYQQTPGQGLQFLFEYFSETQRNKGNFPGRFSGRQFSNSRSEMNVSTLELGDSALYLCASSPLDSSYGYTFGSGTRLTVV.

The chain has TRBV5-8 and TRBJ2-3, with 15 positions matching TRBD2. The CDR3 has 17 amino acids. The V segment lost 0 bases and the J segment 6 bases; nucleotides outside the gene matches: 5. Germline V lookup: CDR1 SGHTS, CDR2 YDEGEE. The CDR3 sequence is CASSLGTSGGAVDTQYF. The CDR3 DNA reads TGTGCCAGCAGCTTGGGGACTAGCGGGGGGGCAGTCGATACGCAGTATTTT.

The chain combines TRBV11-2 with TRBJ1-3, with no clear D. Germline loops: CDR1 SGHAT, CDR2 FQNNGV. The V and J ends lost 9 bases and 0 bases respectively, with 15 bases between them. This CDR3 is built from 15 residues. CDR3 in DNA: TGTGCCAGTACAGTCGGTCCCGGCTCTGGAAACACCATATATTTT. Translation: CASTVGPGSGNTIYF.

This sequence joins TRBV2 and TRBJ2-7, with a weak D call TRBD1 (5 bases). The CDR3 loop spans 14 amino acids. Between the trimmed V and J ends, which lost 8 bases and 0 bases, there was a span of 14 bases. Germline V gene lookup returns CDR1 SNHLY and CDR2 FYNNEI. CDR3 sequence: CASRADSYSYEQYF. CDR3 DNA sequence: TGTGCCAGCCGGGCAGACAGTTACTCCTACGAGCAGTACTTC.

The chain links TRBV6-6 to TRBJ2-7, with 7 bases fitting TRBD1. V gave up 5 bases and J gave up 5 bases; unmatched junction bases: 18. The CDR3 extends over 17 amino acids. From germline, CDR1 is MNHNY and CDR2 SVGAGI (reference sequence). The CDR3 DNA is TGTGCCAGCAGTCTAATTTCCGGGACAGACACAAACCACGAGCAGTACTTC. Translated, it gives CASSLISGTDTNHEQYF.

The rearrangement uses TRBV14 and TRBJ2-7; D may be TRBD1 (5 bases). Germline V gene lookup returns CDR1 SGHDN and CDR2 FVKESK. This CDR3 is built from 12 residues. Trimming stripped 2 bases from V and 3 bases from J, with 5 bases between. DNA for the CDR3: TGTGCCAGCAGCCAACAGGGCTACGAGCAGTACTTC. Residues: CASSQQGYEQYF.

V is TRBV6-1 and J is TRBJ2-1; 9 bases match TRBD1. This CDR3 is 15 amino acids long. CDR1 MNHNS and CDR2 SASEGT come from the germline V gene. V shed 3 bases, J shed 3 bases, and the junction held 3 bases outside the gene matches. CDR3 bases: TGTGCCAGCAGTGAGGAGACAGGGGGCTACAATGAGCAGTTCTTC. Translated: CASSEETGGYNEQFF.

This chain connects TRBV28 to TRBJ1-5; TRBD1 matches 7 bases. V was pared by 5 bases and J by 7 bases, with 8 bases of the junction left unmatched. The CDR3 sequence is 14 residues long. CDR1 is MDHEN and CDR2 is SYDVKM in the germline V gene. The CDR3 is CASSLTGVSQPQHF. The CDR3 region has the DNA TGTGCCAGCAGTCTTACAGGGGTCAGCCAGCCCCAGCATTTT.

The V and J genes are TRBV6-5 and TRBJ1-1; weak D call: TRBD1 (6 bases). CDR3 length: 13 residues. V lost 8 bases, J lost 4 bases, and 14 bases lay in between. The germline gives CDR1 MNHEY, CDR2 SVGAGI. CDR3 DNA sequence: TGTGCCAGCGCAGGGGTCCTGGGCACTGAAGCTTTCTTT. Protein sequence: CASAGVLGTEAFF.

The chain couples TRBV5-1 to TRBJ2-3; TRBD2 is a possible D gene (5 bases). This CDR3 contains 13 residues. Trimming took 2 bases from V and 7 from J, leaving 11 bases between them. From germline, CDR1 is SGHRS and CDR2 YFSETQ. The CDR3 bases are TGCGCCAGCAGCTTACTTAGCGAACATACGCAGTATTTT. It yields the protein CASSLLSEHTQYF.

The rearrangement uses TRBV7-6 and TRBJ1-2; D is undetermined. V lost 0 bases, J lost 4 bases, and 9 bases lay in between. Germline CDR1 SGHVS, CDR2 FNYEAQ. This CDR3 comprises 14 residues. This chain's CDR3 is CASSLAPGPYGYTF. The CDR3 coding sequence is TGTGCCAGCAGCTTAGCCCCAGGCCCCTATGGCTACACCTTC.

The V call is TRBV13, the J call TRBJ2-3; TRBD2 matches 9 bases. CDR3 length: 15 residues. CDR1 and CDR2 from the germline V gene are PRHDT and FYEKMQ (reference sequence). J gave up 6 bases and V 3 bases, and 7 bases lay outside the gene matches. Here the CDR3 DNA reads TGTGCCAGCAGCTTGTTTGGCGGGGGGGCCGATACGCAGTATTTT. Its protein is CASSLFGGGADTQYF.

The gene calls are TRBV7-9 and TRBJ2-6; D may be TRBD2 (6 bases). V lost 7 bases, J lost 0 bases, and 19 bases lay in between. CDR1 SEHNR and CDR2 FQNEAQ come from the germline V gene (reference sequence). The CDR3 sequence is 18 residues long. The CDR3 here is CASNPEGRYYSGANVLTF. The CDR3 region has the DNA TGTGCCAGCAACCCGGAGGGCAGGTACTACTCTGGGGCCAACGTCCTGACTTTC.

The count of this clone is one. CDR3 DNA sequence: TGTGCCAGCAGCATACAGGGGGGAAGGGAAAAACTGTTTTTT. Protein product: CASSIQGGREKLFF. J is TRBJ1-4 and V is TRBV5-4, with 8 bases lining up with TRBD1. CDR1 and CDR2 from the germline V gene are SGHNT and YYREEE (reference sequence). The CDR3 has 14 residues. V trimming: 4 bases; J trimming: 8 bases; junction bases outside the gene matches: 7.

This clone was counted a single time. The chain couples TRBV4-1 to TRBJ1-4; tentatively, D is TRBD1 (5 bases). Trimming removed 4 bases at V and 4 bases at J, with 13 bases between. Per germline, CDR1 MGHRA and CDR2 YSYEKL. This CDR3 region has 15 residues. In DNA form, the CDR3 reads TGCGCCAGCAGCCTCCAGCAGGGCAATAATGAAAAACTGTTTTTT. This encodes CASSLQQGNNEKLFF.

The chain employs TRBV21-1 and TRBJ1-4; the table's D call, TRBD1, was not checked against the DNA. TRBV21-1 counts as a pseudogene. CDR3 size: 15 residues. The CDR3 coding sequence is TGTGCCAGCAGCAATGGGGACAGGGGAGGTGAAAAACTGTTTTTT. Protein sequence: CASSNGDRGGEKLFF.

In this sample, this clone turned up a few times. The chain links TRBV5-6 to TRBJ2-7; a weak D match, TRBD2 (6 bases). V lost 2 bases and J lost 6, with 21 bases in between. This CDR3 has 16 amino acids. Germline V lookup: CDR1 SGHDT, CDR2 YYEEEE. The chain's CDR3 is CASSFSMGTGPIEQYF. CDR3 coding DNA: TGTGCCAGCAGCTTTTCGATGGGGACTGGGCCCATCGAGCAGTACTTC.

The chain recombines TRBV4-1 with TRBJ2-7; D is undetermined. CDR3 length: 14 amino acids. Germline CDR1 and CDR2: MGHRA and YSYEKL. V lost 1 base to trimming and J lost 0 bases, with 7 bases between them. Written as DNA, the CDR3 is TGCGCCAGCAGCCAAGCAGGCAACTCCTACGAGCAGTACTTC. Amino acid sequence: CASSQAGNSYEQYF.

The V gene is TRBV30, the J gene TRBJ1-6; 9 bases are shared with TRBD1. The V segment lost 5 bases and the J segment 7 bases; nucleotides outside the gene matches: 3. CDR3 size: 13 residues. CDR1 is GTSNPN, CDR2 SVGIG, per germline (reference sequence). CDR3 coding DNA: TGTGCCTGGTCCGGGACAGGGAATTCACCCCTCCACTTT. The encoded protein is CAWSGTGNSPLHF.

The chain is built from TRBV21-1 and TRBJ2-1; the table's D call, TRBD2, was not checked against the DNA. TRBV21-1 is a pseudogene. The CDR3 loop spans 15 amino acids. CDR3 nucleotide sequence: TGTGCCAGCACCCCAGCCGTGCCAGCCGGGGGGGGGCAGTTCTTC. The encoded protein is CASTPAVPAGGGQFF.

The chain uses TRBV9 and TRBJ2-1, with 8 bases identical to TRBD2. Germline-derived CDR1 and CDR2 are SGDLS and YYNGEE. The J segment lost 2 bases and the V segment lost 0 bases, leaving 1 base of the junction unmatched. CDR3 length: 15 amino acids. The CDR3 region has the DNA TGTGCCAGCAGCGTAGACGGGGGGGCCTACAATGAGCAGTTCTTC. Amino acid sequence: CASSVDGGAYNEQFF.

The V call is TRBV5-8, the J call TRBJ2-7, with TRBD1 identical over 7 bases. The germline V gene has CDR1 SGHTS and CDR2 YDEGEE. With 5 bases clipped from V and 0 bases from J, the junction kept 5 bases outside the gene matches. The CDR3 extends over 14 amino acids. This CDR3 reads CASSQYRGSYEQYF. CDR3 DNA: TGTGCCAGCAGTCAATACAGGGGCTCCTACGAGCAGTACTTC.

The genes are TRBV9 and TRBJ1-2; the D gene is possibly TRBD1 (5 bases). The V end lost 2 bases, the J end lost 3 bases, and 23 bases lay between the germline ends. The germline V gene has CDR1 SGDLS and CDR2 YYNGEE. The CDR3 extends over 18 amino acids. The CDR3 reads CASSVSGGGAAMDYGYTF. CDR3 DNA sequence: TGTGCCAGCAGCGTGAGCGGGGGTGGGGCCGCAATGGACTATGGCTACACCTTC.

V is TRBV28 and J is TRBJ1-2; maybe TRBD1 (6 bases). V was trimmed by 6 bases and J by 7 bases, leaving 18 bases between them. CDR1 is MDHEN and CDR2 is SYDVKM in the germline V gene. The CDR3 runs to 14 residues. The DNA of the CDR3 is TGTGCCAGCAGGACGACAGGAGATCTGGGTGGCTACACCTTC. Protein: CASRTTGDLGGYTF.

Here the CDR3 DNA reads TGTGCCACCAGCAGAGGGGCCAGGGGTACGGATACGCAGTATTTT. Residues: CATSRGARGTDTQYF. This chain connects TRBV15 to TRBJ2-3; the D gene is possibly TRBD1 (6 bases). V lost 1 base and J lost 6, with 14 bases in between. The CDR3 covers 15 residues. Germline-derived CDR1 and CDR2 are LNHNV and YYDKDF (reference sequence).

The V gene is TRBV14, the J gene TRBJ1-6; D gene unclear. The CDR3 has 13 amino acids. Between the trimmed V and J ends, which lost 5 bases and 7 bases, there was a span of 9 bases. The germline CDR1 and CDR2 sequences are SGHDN and FVKESK. The CDR3, as DNA: TGTGCCAGCAGCACTCACGGGAATTCACCCCTCCACTTT. It codes for CASSTHGNSPLHF.

V usage is TRBV5-6 and J usage is TRBJ1-1, with TRBD1 matching 7 bases. J was trimmed by 8 bases and V by 4 bases; bases with no gene match: 14. CDR3 length: 15 amino acids. CDR1 SGHDT and CDR2 YYEEEE come from the germline V gene. CDR3: CASSDWTGRGLEAFF. The DNA for the CDR3 is TGTGCCAGCAGCGACTGGACAGGCCGGGGGTTAGAAGCTTTCTTT.

This chain links TRBV5-4 with TRBJ2-7, with D possibly being TRBD1 (7 bases). The CDR3 is 15 residues long. V lost 1 base to trimming and J lost 4 bases, with 15 bases between them. Germline V CDR1 and CDR2: SGHNT, YYREEE (reference sequence). This chain's CDR3 is CASSLWPAGGYEQYF. In DNA, the CDR3 is TGTGCCAGCAGCTTGTGGCCGGCAGGGGGGTACGAGCAGTACTTC.

The gene calls are TRBV11-1 and TRBJ2-7, with unresolved D. The V and J ends lost 5 bases and 6 bases respectively, with 17 bases between them. This CDR3 spans 14 amino acids. From germline, CDR1 is SGHAT and CDR2 FQDESV (reference sequence). The CDR3 protein is CASSRSLDPREQYF. CDR3 bases: TGTGCCAGCAGCCGGAGCCTAGACCCTCGCGAGCAGTACTTC.